The rows below give T cell receptor beta chains drawn from one sample of a study of cytomegalovirus exposure and HLA in healthy donors. Libraries were prepared by immunoSEQ multiplex PCR; TCRdb keeps only in-frame clonotypes and omits some of them. The repertoire holds about 160,000 clones, with roughly 82% as singletons. Sequences were obtained from PBMCs. The origin of the receptors is a girl between 10 and 17 years old in good health and CMV-seropositive. The CDR3 runs from the conserved cysteine through the conserved F or W. The D gene is left open where the match is weak. Not all rows give a size; the values are once, few, many and, for expanded clones, a class.

abundance	v_gene	j_gene	d_gene	CDR3aa	CDR3nt
-	TRBV28	TRBJ2-5	-	CASSKQGWETQYF	TGTGCCAGCAGTAAACAGGGTTGGGAGACCCAGTACTTC
-	TRBV5-1	TRBJ2-7	TRBD1	CASSEGSPGGEQYF	TGCGCCAGCAGCGAAGGAAGTCCAGGGGGCGAGCAGTACTTC
-	TRBV27	TRBJ2-2	-	CASSLLNGELFF	TGTGCCAGCAGTTTACTTAACGGGGAGCTGTTTTTT
-	TRBV10-3	TRBJ2-2	-	CASRTYTGELFF	TGTGCCTCCCGGACTTACACCGGGGAGCTGTTTTTT
-	TRBV7-2	TRBJ2-7	-	CASSPLPVSYEQYF	TGTGCCAGCAGCCCTCTCCCAGTCTCCTACGAGCAGTACTTC
once	TRBV6-5	TRBJ1-4	-	CASSYSNGVFNEKLFF	TGTGCCAGCAGTTACTCGAATGGAGTGTTTAATGAAAAACTGTTTTTT
-	TRBV10-3	TRBJ1-2	-	CAISESDDLGSGYTF	TGTGCCATCAGTGAGTCGGATGACCTGGGGAGTGGCTACACCTTC
-	TRBV28	TRBJ2-3	TRBD1	CASSSVGTGSQYF	TGTGCCAGCAGTTCGGTAGGGACAGGCTCGCAGTATTTT
-	TRBV2	TRBJ1-1	-	CASSVGGYREAFF	TGTGCCAGCAGTGTGGGGGGGTACCGTGAAGCTTTCTTT
few	TRBV12-5	TRBJ2-2	-	CASGRDTGELFF	TGTGCTAGTGGGAGGGACACCGGGGAGCTGTTTTTT
few	TRBV7-9	TRBJ2-1	TRBD2	CASSFPGTSDNEQFF	TGTGCCAGCAGCTTCCCCGGGACTAGCGACAATGAGCAGTTCTTC
-	TRBV29-1	TRBJ1-5	-	CSVGTANQPQHF	TGCAGCGTCGGGACTGCTAATCAGCCCCAGCATTTT
-	TRBV2	TRBJ2-7	TRBD2	CASSRTSGGYEQYF	TGTGCCAGCAGTCGGACTAGCGGCGGCTACGAGCAGTACTTC
once	TRBV19	TRBJ1-1	TRBD1	CASTHPLGQGLPEAFF	TGTGCCAGTACCCATCCCCTCGGACAGGGCCTACCTGAAGCTTTCTTT
-	TRBV9	TRBJ2-1	-	CASSVEGSLAQFF	TGTGCCAGCAGCGTAGAAGGTAGCCTGGCGCAGTTCTTC
-	TRBV10-1	TRBJ2-4	-	CASDDHRDIQYF	TGCGCCAGCGATGACCACCGGGACATTCAGTACTTC
-	TRBV7-9	TRBJ1-1	-	CASSGAGARDTEAFF	TGTGCCAGCAGCGGGGCGGGGGCTCGGGACACTGAAGCTTTCTTT
-	TRBV10-3	TRBJ2-1	-	CPGRGINNEQFF	TGTCCAGGCAGGGGAATTAACAATGAGCAGTTCTTC
few	TRBV27	TRBJ2-5	TRBD2	CASSIIAGQETQYF	TGTGCCAGCAGTATTATAGCGGGTCAAGAGACCCAGTACTTC
-	TRBV6-1	TRBJ1-2	TRBD1	CASRTQGAGGYTF	TGTGCCAGCAGAACACAGGGGGCGGGGGGCTACACCTTC
-	TRBV11-2	TRBJ2-7	TRBD1	CASSLVRDRGYEQYF	TGTGCCAGCAGCTTAGTACGGGACAGGGGCTACGAGCAGTACTTC
-	TRBV27	TRBJ2-7	-	CASPRSQEQYF	TGTGCCAGCCCTCGGAGCCAGGAGCAGTACTTC
-	TRBV25-1	TRBJ2-1	TRBD2	CASSRKAGALYEQFF	TGTGCCAGCAGTAGGAAAGCGGGAGCTTTGTATGAGCAGTTCTTC
-	TRBV7-2	TRBJ1-1	-	CASRPQWGGADTEAFF	TGTGCCAGCAGGCCTCAATGGGGTGGGGCGGACACTGAAGCTTTCTTT
few	TRBV2	TRBJ2-1	TRBD1	CASEPGTAYNEQFF	TGTGCCAGCGAACCCGGGACAGCATACAATGAGCAGTTCTTC
-	TRBV25-1	TRBJ2-7	-	CASSEYETQYEQYF	TGTGCCAGCAGTGAATACGAGACACAGTACGAGCAGTACTTC
-	TRBV30	TRBJ2-7	-	CAWSVLGHEQYF	TGTGCCTGGAGTGTACTAGGGCACGAGCAGTACTTC
-	TRBV6-5	TRBJ1-2	-	CASRTSGTSYGYTF	TGTGCCAGCAGAACCAGCGGGACATCCTATGGCTACACCTTC
few	TRBV14	TRBJ2-2	-	CASSRVNTGELFF	TGTGCCAGCAGCCGAGTGAACACCGGGGAGCTGTTTTTT
-	TRBV16	TRBJ1-5	-	CASSQHRTRPKDQPQHF	TGTGCCAGCAGCCAACACAGAACTAGACCCAAGGATCAGCCCCAGCATTTT
-	TRBV27	TRBJ1-1	-	CASSLTGGTEAFF	TGTGCCAGCAGTTTAACGGGGGGCACTGAAGCTTTCTTT
-	TRBV27	TRBJ2-1	TRBD1	CASKGDSLSYNEQFF	TGTGCCAGCAAAGGGGACAGCCTGTCCTACAATGAGCAGTTCTTC
-	TRBV5-1	TRBJ1-2	-	CASSFEDGYTF	TGCGCCAGCAGCTTTGAGGATGGCTACACCTTC
-	TRBV6-5	TRBJ2-7	TRBD1	CASKPGTVSSYEQYF	TGTGCCAGCAAACCCGGGACAGTTAGCTCCTACGAGCAGTACTTC
-	TRBV27	TRBJ1-1	-	CASSLIQGWNTEAFF	TGTGCCAGCAGTTTAATCCAGGGATGGAACACTGAAGCTTTCTTT
-	TRBV5-1	TRBJ1-2	-	CASSPDAREWGYTF	TGCGCCAGCAGCCCAGACGCCAGGGAATGGGGCTACACCTTC
-	TRBV5-1	TRBJ2-7	TRBD1	CASSSRQGAVSYEQYF	TGCGCCAGCAGCTCGCGACAGGGGGCGGTTTCCTACGAGCAGTACTTC
-	TRBV4-1	TRBJ2-2	-	CASSKHGVTSNTGELFF	TGCGCCAGCAGCAAACACGGGGTCACTTCGAACACCGGGGAGCTGTTTTTT
-	TRBV7-9	TRBJ1-5	-	CASSLVADQPQHF	TGTGCCAGCAGCTTGGTGGCGGATCAGCCCCAGCATTTT
-	TRBV28	TRBJ1-1	-	CASSLSGTLGTEAFF	TGTGCCAGCAGTTTATCCGGGACACTTGGGACTGAAGCTTTCTTT
-	TRBV6-6	TRBJ2-1	-	CASSYAGGPRFF	TGTGCCAGCAGTTACGCTGGTGGGCCGCGGTTCTTC
-	TRBV5-1	TRBJ2-7	TRBD2	CASSLGTSGSYEQYF	TGCGCCAGCAGCTTGGGGACTAGCGGGAGTTACGAGCAGTACTTC
-	TRBV15	TRBJ1-5	-	CATSRDFGQGKGQPQHF	TGTGCCACCAGCAGAGATTTCGGGCAGGGGAAAGGTCAGCCCCAGCATTTT
-	TRBV6-6	TRBJ2-5	TRBD1	CASSYDGTAIQETQYF	TGTGCCAGCAGTTACGACGGGACAGCAATCCAAGAGACCCAGTACTTC
once	TRBV7-2	TRBJ2-1	-	CASSLAGTPWGDEQFF	TGTGCCAGCAGCTTAGCGGGTACCCCCTGGGGGGATGAGCAGTTCTTC
-	TRBV4-1	TRBJ2-1	-	CASTRGSSYNEQFF	TGCGCCAGCACACGGGGGAGCTCCTACAATGAGCAGTTCTTC
-	TRBV11-2	TRBJ1-3	TRBD1	CASSWDRGGNTIYF	TGTGCCAGCAGCTGGGACAGGGGGGGAAACACCATATATTTT
-	TRBV11-2	TRBJ2-1	-	CASSSLKGSNEQFF	TGTGCCAGCAGCTCCTTGAAGGGGTCCAATGAGCAGTTCTTC
-	TRBV9	TRBJ2-1	-	CASSVAGFYNEQFF	TGTGCCAGCAGCGTAGCGGGGTTCTACAATGAGCAGTTCTTC
once	TRBV18	TRBJ1-2	TRBD1	CASSPFDGTGGRGYTF	TGTGCCAGCTCACCATTCGATGGGACAGGGGGAAGAGGCTACACCTTC
-	TRBV28	TRBJ2-3	TRBD2	CASSFVLAGGETSTDTQYF	TGTGCCAGCAGTTTTGTCCTAGCGGGGGGTGAGACAAGCACAGATACGCAGTATTTT
-	TRBV5-1	TRBJ2-5	-	CASSPRRRWETQYF	TGCGCCAGCAGCCCTAGACGGCGGTGGGAGACCCAGTACTTC
once	TRBV6-5	TRBJ2-1	TRBD1	CASSYSPGAGGYEQFF	TGTGCCAGCAGTTACTCACCCGGGGCAGGGGGCTATGAGCAGTTCTTC
-	TRBV4-1	TRBJ2-5	-	CASSPRSQETQYF	TGCGCCAGCAGCCCCCGCAGCCAAGAGACCCAGTACTTC
-	TRBV9	TRBJ2-7	-	CASSVSSGLPYEQYF	TGTGCCAGCAGCGTTTCCTCGGGACTCCCCTACGAGCAGTACTTC
-	TRBV15	TRBJ2-7	TRBD1	CATSRGDRTGAYEQYF	TGTGCCACCAGCAGAGGGGACAGGACGGGGGCCTACGAGCAGTACTTC
-	TRBV19	TRBJ1-2	-	CASTLGPGGYTF	TGTGCCAGTACGCTGGGTCCGGGGGGCTACACCTTC